This T cell receptor beta chain was captured in a study of blood T cell repertoires in COVID-19. The overall study: The United States, Italy and Spain provided the acute and convalescent COVID-19 samples. In each case, the material was cDNA or gDNA derived from T cells, B-cell-depleted T cells, or PBMCs.

Trimming pared 4 bases from V and 4 bases from J, leaving 14 bases between. Germline V gives CDR1 LGHNA, CDR2 YSLEER. The CDR3 sequence is 14 residues long. Original handling: From reference gene primer amplification, estimates of nucleated cell counts were derived. Clones were sequenced by immunoSEQ multiplex PCR, and TCRdb holds only the in-frame ones, with some missing. V, J and clone size are taken as reported in that table, and D and trimming were inferred from the DNA itself. Of hundreds of thousands of clones in the sample, approximately 90% are singletons; the top ten hold under 0.3%. Sequencing was performed on peripheral blood. The rearrangement uses TRBV4-3 and TRBJ2-7, with D tentatively TRBD2 (6 bases). The source is a woman between 18 and 29 years old with acute or convalescent COVID-19. CDR3 amino acids: CASSLYGGEYEQYF. The CDR3 bases are TGCGCCAGCAGCCTCTACGGAGGGGAGTACGAGCAGTACTTC.